The 3 T cell receptor beta chains below all came from one sample that was sequenced in a study of T cells in Graves' hyperthyroidism and ophthalmopathy. Amplification targeted TCR beta CDR3 regions from RNA transcripts. HTBI primers were used for first-round RT-PCR of the TCR CDR3. Each CDR3 protein gets one entry after TCRdb re-called the multiplex PCR reads with MiXCR. This sample has about 150,000 distinct CDR3 sequences, with approximately 20% found just once. The sample was blood. These receptors originate from a woman between 45 and 65 years old with Graves' hyperthyroidism that later progressed to Graves' ophthalmopathy.

This clonotype was found many times. The V gene is TRBV2, the J gene TRBJ2-7; D is possibly TRBD1 (5 bases). V gave up 7 bases and J gave up 0 bases, with 13 bases separating them. This CDR3 region has 14 residues. CDR1 is SNHLY, CDR2 FYNNEI, per germline. CDR3 region: CASKAQANSYEQYF. The CDR3 region has the DNA TGTGCCAGCAAAGCACAGGCAAACTCCTACGAGCAGTACTTC.

This clonotype was counted many times. This chain joins TRBV18 and TRBJ1-4; maybe TRBD1 (6 bases). Trimming removed 3 bases from V and 4 bases from J, with 9 bases in between. Looked up from germline, CDR1 is KGHSH and CDR2 is LQKENI. The CDR3 loop spans 14 amino acids. CDR3 residues: CASSPRGGNEKLFF. The CDR3 DNA reads TGTGCCAGCTCACCCAGGGGCGGTAATGAAAAACTGTTTTTT.

This clonotype was observed a few times. The V call is TRBV19, the J call TRBJ1-5, with 9 bases matching TRBD1. Germline V gives CDR1 LNHDA, CDR2 SQIVND (reference sequence). CDR3 length equals 13 residues. V gave up 9 bases and J gave up 3 bases; unmatched junction bases: 3. CDR3 in DNA: TGTGCCAGCCGGGACAGGGACAATCAGCCCCAGCATTTT. Encoded protein: CASRDRDNQPQHF.